Below, 30 T cell receptor beta chains from the same sample are listed, as sequenced in a study of CD8+ T cells in alopecia areata. RNA extraction was followed by reverse transcription into cDNA, which acted as the sequencing template. TCRdb keeps only in-frame clones here, not all; method: immunoSEQ multiplex PCR. The sample contains hundreds of thousands of clones, about two thirds of which appear only once. Sequenced here: CD4+ T cells sorted from blood, sampled at week 0. These receptors came from a human donor with alopecia areata.

This clone was detected only a few times. The chain has TRBV6-5 and TRBJ1-1; D not resolved. The V end lost 2 bases, the J end lost 4 bases, and 5 bases lay between the germline ends. CDR1 MNHEY and CDR2 SVGAGI come from the germline V gene. This CDR3 region has 12 residues. For the CDR3, the DNA is TGTGCCAGCAGTTACGAGGGCACTGAAGCTTTCTTT. This gives the protein CASSYEGTEAFF.

The genes are TRBV4-2 and TRBJ2-1; perhaps TRBD1 as D (5 bases). Germline CDR1 LGHNA, CDR2 YNFKEQ. V gave up 4 bases and J gave up 4 bases, with 14 bases separating them. The CDR3 runs to 15 residues. CDR3 sequence reads: CASSPPAQGYNEQFF. The CDR3 nucleotides are TGTGCCAGCAGCCCCCCGGCTCAGGGTTACAATGAGCAGTTCTTC.

This chain joins TRBV6-1 and TRBJ2-5; TRBD1 aligns across 7 bases. The ends lost 6 bases at V and 9 bases at J; junction bases unmatched: 10. Germline V gene lookup returns CDR1 MNHNS and CDR2 SASEGT. There are 13 residues in the CDR3. The CDR3 coding sequence is TGTGCCAGCAGGGAGACAGGGATGGCGGCCCAGTACTTC. This encodes CASRETGMAAQYF.

The chain employs TRBV11-2 and TRBJ2-3; a weak D match, TRBD1 (7 bases). The CDR3 has 14 amino acids. Trimming removed 5 bases from V and 2 bases from J, with 11 bases in between. Per the germline V gene, CDR1 is SGHAT and CDR2 is FQNNGV. The CDR3 protein is CASSGGTVTDTQYF. In DNA form, the CDR3 reads TGTGCCAGCAGCGGAGGGACAGTCACAGATACGCAGTATTTT.

This chain connects TRBV7-3 to TRBJ1-1, with D hard to call. Germline values: CDR1 SGHTA, CDR2 FQGTGA. The CDR3 extends over 14 amino acids. V was clipped by 0 bases and J by 2 bases, with 7 bases between them. In DNA form, the CDR3 reads TGTGCCAGCAGCTTAACAGGGCAAAACACTGAAGCTTTCTTT. Protein: CASSLTGQNTEAFF.

This rearrangement joins TRBV7-8 to TRBJ2-5, with 7 bases identical to TRBD2. With V trimmed by 1 base and J by 7 bases, 3 bases remained unmatched. This CDR3 spans 13 amino acids. Germline lookup yields CDR1 SGHVS and CDR2 FQNEAQ. In DNA form, the CDR3 reads TGTGCCAGCAGCTTAGACGGGGAGGGGACCCAGTACTTC. It yields the protein CASSLDGEGTQYF.

The rearrangement links TRBV30 to TRBJ1-5; D might be TRBD1 (5 bases). Germline loops: CDR1 GTSNPN, CDR2 SVGIG (reference sequence). Trimming removed 0 bases at V and 6 bases at J, with 18 bases between. The CDR3 spans 16 residues. This CDR3 reads CAWSVTLGVKSQPQHF. CDR3 bases: TGTGCCTGGAGTGTAACACTGGGGGTAAAATCTCAGCCCCAGCATTTT. Full variable domain (outside the CDR3, taken from reference TRBV30 and TRBJ1-5): SQTIHQWPATLVQPVGSPLSLECTVEGTSNPNLYWYRQAAGRGLQLLFYSVGIGQISSEVPQNLSASRPQDRQFILSSKKLLLSDSGFYLCAWSVTLGVKSQPQHFGDGTRLSIL.

The chain employs TRBV7-2 and TRBJ2-5; D tentatively fits TRBD1 or TRBD2 (5 bases each). This CDR3 spans 13 amino acids. Germline V gene sequence: CDR1 SGHTA, CDR2 FQGNSA. With 5 bases removed from V and 5 bases from J, the gap between germline ends came to 12 bases. The CDR3 loop reads CASSQGPRETQYF. The CDR3 DNA follows: TGTGCCAGCAGCCAGGGACCCCGCGAGACCCAGTACTTC.

The chain carries TRBV7-8 and TRBJ2-5; D gene ambiguous. V lost 3 bases, J lost 5 bases, and 10 bases lay in between. The germline V gene has CDR1 SGHVS and CDR2 FQNEAQ. The length of the CDR3 is 13 residues. CDR3 nucleotide sequence: TGTGCCAGCAGCTTCCCCGTCAGGGAGACCCAGTACTTC. The encoded protein is CASSFPVRETQYF.

The chain joins TRBV6-5 to TRBJ2-3; D unclear. Trimming pared 4 bases from V and 10 bases from J, leaving 15 bases between. The CDR3 extends over 13 amino acids. CDR1 is MNHEY, CDR2 SVGAGI, per germline. The DNA for the CDR3 is TGTGCCAGCAGTTGGAAGGGCCACCGCCCGCAGTATTTT. Encoded protein: CASSWKGHRPQYF.

J is TRBJ2-5 and V is TRBV29-1; D is undetermined. Looked up from germline, CDR1 is SQVTM and CDR2 is ANQGSEA. V dropped 4 bases and J dropped 1 base, with 10 bases sitting between them. CDR3 length equals 13 residues. The CDR3 nucleotides read TGCAGCGTTGGACTCTCCTTCCAAGAGACCCAGTACTTC. Its translation is CSVGLSFQETQYF. The entire variable domain, with the rest obtained from reference TRBV29-1 and TRBJ2-5, is as follows: SAVISQKPSRDICQRGTSLTIQCQVDSQVTMMFWYRQQPGQSLTLIATANQGSEATYESGFVIDKFPISRPNLTFSTLTVSNMSPEDSSIYLCSVGLSFQETQYFGPGTRLLVL.

The V gene is TRBV6-1, the J gene TRBJ1-5; D not resolved. This CDR3 has 12 amino acids. Trimming shortened V by 0 bases and J by 7 bases, and 4 bases separated the two germline ends. Germline CDR1 and CDR2: MNHNS and SASEGT. CDR3 sequence reads: CASSEARQPQHF. The CDR3, as DNA: TGTGCCAGCAGTGAAGCGCGCCAGCCCCAGCATTTT.

The chain combines TRBV29-1 with TRBJ2-5; 8 bases align to TRBD1. From germline, CDR1 is SQVTM and CDR2 ANQGSEA. The CDR3 loop spans 12 amino acids. Trimming at V came to 7 bases and at J to 2 bases, leaving 3 bases not matched to a gene. The CDR3 loop reads CSGGQAQETQYF. The CDR3 nucleotides are TGCAGCGGGGGACAGGCTCAAGAGACCCAGTACTTC.

DNA of the CDR3: TGCAGCGTTGCCCGGGACGGCTCCTACGAGCAGTACTTC. Translating gives CSVARDGSYEQYF. The V and J genes are TRBV29-1 and TRBJ2-7; TRBD1 or TRBD2 may be the D gene (5 bases each). V was pared by 4 bases and J by 0 bases, with 10 bases between. CDR1 is SQVTM and CDR2 is ANQGSEA in the germline V gene. This CDR3 has 13 amino acids.

Only a few counts were recorded for this clone. This sample also contains other DNA sequences that code for the same CDR3. J is TRBJ2-5 and V is TRBV29-1; D gene uncertain. This CDR3 has 12 amino acids. Trimming removed 4 bases at V and 1 base at J, with 7 bases between. Germline values: CDR1 SQVTM, CDR2 ANQGSEA. CDR3 protein: CSVASAQETQYF. CDR3 in DNA: TGCAGCGTTGCGTCAGCCCAAGAGACCCAGTACTTC.

The chain recombines TRBV4-3 with TRBJ2-5; D unresolved. The CDR3 covers 13 residues. Germline V gene data show CDR1 as LGHNA and CDR2 as YSLEER. Trimming cost V 2 bases and J 8 bases, with 12 bases left between them. The CDR3, as DNA: TGCGCCAGCAGCCAAAGGCTTCATAGAACCCAGTACTTC. This gives the protein CASSQRLHRTQYF.

The chain is built from TRBV14 and TRBJ2-1, with TRBD2 identical over 9 bases. This CDR3 is built from 17 residues. Germline CDR1 SGHDN, CDR2 FVKESK. The junction had 8 bases not matched to a gene; V was cut back by 1 base and J by 4 bases. The CDR3 loop is CASSQASGAFAYNEQFF. As DNA, the CDR3 is TGTGCCAGCAGCCAAGCTAGCGGGGCCTTCGCTTACAATGAGCAGTTCTTC.

This clone was counted between two and nine times. In nucleotides, the CDR3 is TGTGCCACCAGCAGACCGGGACAGGGGAACACCGGGGAGCTGTTTTTT. Residues: CATSRPGQGNTGELFF. The rearrangement links TRBV15 to TRBJ2-2; 9 bases align to TRBD1. CDR1 is LNHNV, CDR2 YYDKDF, per germline (reference sequence). V dropped 2 bases and J dropped 1; count of bases not matched to a gene: 2. The CDR3 loop spans 16 amino acids. Full variable domain (missing parts from reference TRBV15 and TRBJ2-2): DAMVIQNPRYQVTQFGKPVTLSCSQTLNHNVMYWYQQKSSQAPKLLFHYYDKDFNNEADTPDNFQSRRPNTSFCFLDIRSPGLGDTAMYLCATSRPGQGNTGELFFGEGSRLTVL.

J is TRBJ2-5 and V is TRBV6-5; D unclear. From germline, CDR1 is MNHEY and CDR2 SVGAGI. Trimming took off 6 bases at V and 5 bases at J, with 13 bases between the two ends. This CDR3 spans 13 amino acids. The CDR3 sequence: CASSNLVSETQYF. In DNA, the CDR3 is TGTGCCAGCAGCAACCTTGTTTCGGAGACCCAGTACTTC.

This chain uses TRBV2 with TRBJ1-5; possible D gene TRBD1, 5 bases. V was clipped by 2 bases and J by 7 bases, with 12 bases between them. This CDR3 has 14 amino acids. In germline, CDR1 is SNHLY, CDR2 FYNNEI. In DNA, the CDR3 is TGTGCCAGCAGTGAAAGGGGTTTGTGGCAGCCCCAGCATTTT. Translating it yields CASSERGLWQPQHF.

The V gene is TRBV6-6, the J gene TRBJ1-2, with D tentatively TRBD1 (6 bases). The CDR3 extends over 13 amino acids. CDR1 and CDR2 (germline): MNHNY, SVGAGI (reference sequence). Trimming stripped 5 bases from V and 6 bases from J, with 13 bases between. CDR3 sequence reads: CASSHRTEDGYTF. Written as DNA, the CDR3 is TGTGCCAGCAGTCACCGGACAGAGGATGGCTACACCTTC.

A note on this clone: The same CDR3 can be traced to other DNA sequences in this sample. The CDR3 here is CSVEGQGARETQYF. CDR3 coding DNA: TGCAGCGTTGAGGGACAGGGGGCCCGGGAGACCCAGTACTTC. J is TRBJ2-5 and V is TRBV29-1, with 12 bases matching TRBD1. The CDR3 loop spans 14 amino acids. After removal of 3 bases from V and 5 bases from J, the junction contained 4 bases not matched to a gene. Germline-derived CDR1 and CDR2 are SQVTM and ANQGSEA.

The CDR3 is CASSPRQRKNTEAFF. In nucleotides, the CDR3 is TGTGCCAGCTCACCGAGGCAGAGAAAGAACACTGAAGCTTTCTTT. The V gene is TRBV18, the J gene TRBJ1-1; D remains unclear. CDR1 and CDR2 (germline): KGHSH, LQKENI. The CDR3 contains 15 residues. Deletions cut 3 bases from V and 1 base from J, with 12 bases between. The whole variable domain, remainder taken from reference TRBV18 and TRBJ1-1, is NAGVMQNPRHLVRRRGQEARLRCSPMKGHSHVYWYRQLPEEGLKFMVYLQKENIIDESGMPKERFSAEFPKEGPSILRIQQVVRGDSAAYFCASSPRQRKNTEAFFGQGTRLTVV.

This clone came up once. This chain joins TRBV5-6 and TRBJ2-7; no clear D gene. Germline CDR1 SGHDT, CDR2 YYEEEE. V was trimmed by 1 base and J by 6 bases, leaving 5 bases between them. CDR3 size: 11 residues. CDR3 region: CASSLSLEQYF. CDR3 bases: TGTGCCAGCAGCTTGTCCCTCGAGCAGTACTTC.

This clone came up once. The chain links TRBV15 to TRBJ2-3; weak D call: TRBD2 (5 bases). This CDR3 region has 18 residues. Trimming pared 0 bases from V and 2 bases from J, leaving 18 bases between. CDR1 LNHNV and CDR2 YYDKDF come from the germline V gene (reference sequence). In DNA form, the CDR3 reads TGTGCCACCAGCAGAGATCGGGGTATTAGCCGTTCCACAGATACGCAGTATTTT. It specifies CATSRDRGISRSTDTQYF.

The chain uses TRBV5-1 and TRBJ2-5; D may be TRBD1 or TRBD2 (5 bases each). Looked up from germline, CDR1 is SGHRS and CDR2 is YFSETQ. V gave up 6 bases and J gave up 4 bases, with 19 bases separating them. This CDR3 has 15 amino acids. DNA of the CDR3: TGCGCCAGCAAAATCGGGGCCTGGGCACCAGAGACCCAGTACTTC. This encodes CASKIGAWAPETQYF.

The count of this clone is one. The CDR3: CASSDGTSGGLGETQYF. The CDR3 DNA reads TGTGCCAGCAGCGACGGGACTAGCGGGGGCCTGGGGGAGACCCAGTACTTC. The rearrangement joins TRBV9 to TRBJ2-5; 14 nucleotides align to TRBD2. The trim removed 3 bases at V and 5 bases at J, leaving 9 bases unmatched. The CDR3 is 17 residues long. Germline V CDR1 and CDR2: SGDLS, YYNGEE.

This chain joins TRBV29-1 and TRBJ2-5, with D possibly called TRBD1 or TRBD2 (5 bases each). CDR1 is SQVTM, CDR2 ANQGSEA, per germline. With 5 bases removed from V and 3 bases from J, the gap between germline ends came to 13 bases. The CDR3 totals 13 residues. CDR3 sequence (DNA): TGCAGCGTTTCCCCGAGGGGTGAAGAGACCCAGTACTTC. Protein: CSVSPRGEETQYF.

The chain uses TRBV7-8 and TRBJ1-5; TRBD1 agrees at 7 bases. J lost 3 bases, V lost 1 base, and 12 bases had no gene match. Per the germline V gene, CDR1 is SGHVS and CDR2 is FQNEAQ. There are 18 residues in the CDR3. The CDR3 loop is CASSLDYRQGGINQPQHF. In DNA, the CDR3 is TGTGCCAGCAGCTTAGACTACCGACAGGGCGGTATCAATCAGCCCCAGCATTTT.

V usage is TRBV6-1 and J usage is TRBJ2-5; D is unclear. Germline V gene lookup returns CDR1 MNHNS and CDR2 SASEGT. This CDR3 comprises 12 residues. V lost 1 base and J lost 6, with 6 bases in between. The CDR3 region has the DNA TGTGCCAGCAGTGAAGTCCCCCAGACCCAGTACTTC. Protein sequence: CASSEVPQTQYF.